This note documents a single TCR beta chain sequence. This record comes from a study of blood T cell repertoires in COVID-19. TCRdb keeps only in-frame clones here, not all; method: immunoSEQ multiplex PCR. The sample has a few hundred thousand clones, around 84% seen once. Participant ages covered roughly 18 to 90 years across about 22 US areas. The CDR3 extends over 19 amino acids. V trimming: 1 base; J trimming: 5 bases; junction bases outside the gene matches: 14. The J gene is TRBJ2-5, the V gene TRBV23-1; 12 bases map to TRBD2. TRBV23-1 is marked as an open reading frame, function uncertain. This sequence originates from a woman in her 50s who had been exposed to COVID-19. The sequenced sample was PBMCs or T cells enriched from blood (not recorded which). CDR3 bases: TGCGCCAGCAGTCAATTCCCCGGGAGACTAGCGGGGGAGGATGAGACCCAGTACTTC. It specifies CASSQFPGRLAGEDETQYF.